These 3 T cell receptor beta chains share one sample of origin, sequenced in a study of identical twins. One entry per CDR3 protein results from TCRdb running MiXCR on the 5' RACE reads. The sample lists fewer than 350,000 distinct CDR3 sequences, less than 9% occurring once. Another study also made use of these data, one on yellow fever vaccine responses in identical twins.

Material: memory (CD45RO+) T cells sorted from blood. Every receptor here comes from a woman aged 18-29 years in good health.

The chain uses TRBV20-1 and TRBJ2-4; perhaps TRBD1 as D (9 bases). Germline V gene lookup returns CDR1 DFQATT and CDR2 SNEGSKA (reference sequence). The CDR3 covers 15 residues. In DNA, the CDR3 is TGCAAGCGCGGGGGGACAGGGAAAACCAAAAACATTCAGTACTTC. Its translation: CKRGGTGKTKNIQYF.

This clonotype was found a few times. This chain links TRBV25-1 with TRBJ1-6; unclear D gene. V shed 7 bases and J shed 4 bases, with 14 bases lying between them. Germline V gene data show CDR1 as MGHDK and CDR2 as SYGVNS. The length of the CDR3 is 15 residues. The CDR3, as DNA: TGTGCCAGCAACCCCCCCGGGTTTTATAATTCACCCCTCCACTTT. Encoded protein: CASNPPGFYNSPLHF.

This clonotype has more than one count but fewer than ten. This sequence joins TRBV6-4 and TRBJ2-3, with 7 bases that match TRBD2. V was clipped by 5 bases and J by 2 bases; unmatched bases: 7. Germline V CDR1 and CDR2: MRHNA, SNTAGT. The CDR3 has 15 residues. The CDR3 bases are TGTGCCAGCAGTACGGGACTAAGCGACACAGATACGCAGTATTTT. Its translation: CASSTGLSDTDTQYF.